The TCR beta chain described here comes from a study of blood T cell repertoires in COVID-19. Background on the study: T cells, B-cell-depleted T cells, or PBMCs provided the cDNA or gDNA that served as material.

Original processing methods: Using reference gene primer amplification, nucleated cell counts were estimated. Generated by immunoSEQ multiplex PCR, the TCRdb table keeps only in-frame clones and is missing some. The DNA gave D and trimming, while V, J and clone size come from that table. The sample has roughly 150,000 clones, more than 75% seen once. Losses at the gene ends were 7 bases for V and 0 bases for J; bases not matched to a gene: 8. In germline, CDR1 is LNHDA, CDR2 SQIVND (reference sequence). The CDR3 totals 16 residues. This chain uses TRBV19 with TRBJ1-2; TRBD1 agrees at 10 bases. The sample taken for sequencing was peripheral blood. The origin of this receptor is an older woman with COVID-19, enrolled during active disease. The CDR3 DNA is TGTGCCAGTACCATACGAGGGACAGGGGCTAACTATGGCTACACCTTC. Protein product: CASTIRGTGANYGYTF.